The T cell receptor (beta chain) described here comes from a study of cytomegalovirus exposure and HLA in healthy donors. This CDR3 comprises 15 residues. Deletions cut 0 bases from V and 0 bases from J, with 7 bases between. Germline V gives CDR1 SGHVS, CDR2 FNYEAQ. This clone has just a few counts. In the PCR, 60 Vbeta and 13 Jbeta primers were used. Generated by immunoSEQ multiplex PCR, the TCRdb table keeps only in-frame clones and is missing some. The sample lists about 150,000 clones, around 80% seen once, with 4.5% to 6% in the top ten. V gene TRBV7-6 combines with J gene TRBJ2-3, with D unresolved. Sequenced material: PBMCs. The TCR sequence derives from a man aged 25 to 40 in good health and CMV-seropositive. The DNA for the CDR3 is TGTGCCAGCAGCTTAGCGCCTACTAGCACAGATACGCAGTATTTT. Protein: CASSLAPTSTDTQYF.